This T cell receptor (beta chain) was identified during a study of beta chain features in type 1 diabetes. This CDR3 contains 15 residues. V was clipped by 6 bases and J by 5 bases; unmatched bases: 13. CDR1 and CDR2 (germline): MDHEN, SYDVKM. Researchers reported sorting CD4+ naive, central memory, regulatory and stem cell-like memory cells via CD45RO/CCR7/CD25/CD127/CD95/CD27. Isolated RNA was reverse transcribed in full, so expressed TCRB transcripts were sequenced. Sequencing used immunoSEQ multiplex PCR; TCRdb keeps in-frame clones, though not all of them. The sample holds around 250,000 clones, roughly 30% seen once.

The sequence derives from a man between 25 and 39 years old in good health. The specimen was central memory CD4+ T cells from blood. The chain joins TRBV28 to TRBJ2-7; 7 bases are shared with TRBD2. The CDR3 spells CASSQPTSTSNEQYF. The CDR3 DNA follows: TGTGCCAGCAGCCAACCAACCTCGACTAGCAACGAGCAGTACTTC.